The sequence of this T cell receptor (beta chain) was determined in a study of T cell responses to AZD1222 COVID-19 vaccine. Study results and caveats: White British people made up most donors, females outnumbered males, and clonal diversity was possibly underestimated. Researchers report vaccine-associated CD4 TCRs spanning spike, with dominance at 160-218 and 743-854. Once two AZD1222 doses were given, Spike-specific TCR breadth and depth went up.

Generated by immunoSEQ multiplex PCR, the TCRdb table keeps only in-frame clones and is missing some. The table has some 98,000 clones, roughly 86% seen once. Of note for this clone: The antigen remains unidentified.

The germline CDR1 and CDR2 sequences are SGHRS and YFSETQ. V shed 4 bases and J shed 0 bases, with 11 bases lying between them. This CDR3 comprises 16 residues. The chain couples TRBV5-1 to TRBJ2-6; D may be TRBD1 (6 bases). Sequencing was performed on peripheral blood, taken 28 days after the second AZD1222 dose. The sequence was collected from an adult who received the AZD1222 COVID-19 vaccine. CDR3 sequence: CASSTRTVSGANVLTF. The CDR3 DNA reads TGCGCCAGCAGCACCAGGACAGTCTCTGGGGCCAACGTCCTGACTTTC.